One and the same sample provided the 31 T cell receptor beta chains below, sequenced in a study of Graves' ophthalmopathy and Graves' hyperthyroidism. The authors amplified TCR beta CDR3 regions from RNA transcripts. The authors performed first-round RT-PCR with HTBI primers and then a second-round multiplex PCR. TCRdb re-called the multiplex PCR reads through MiXCR, storing one row per CDR3 protein. The sample lists under 350,000 distinct CDR3 sequences, 15% to 20% occurring once. The sample comprised peripheral blood. All receptors derive from an adult man with Graves' ophthalmopathy.

This clonotype has at least ten counts. This chain uses TRBV6-5 with TRBJ2-2; no clear D gene. The germline gives CDR1 MNHEY, CDR2 SVGAGI. Trimming removed 0 bases at V and 8 bases at J, with 13 bases between. This CDR3 comprises 15 residues. CDR3 nucleotide sequence: TGTGCCAGCAGTTACTCGCCAGCATCCTCTGGGGAGCTGTTTTTT. Its translation: CASSYSPASSGELFF.

Ten or more counts support this clonotype. The chain recombines TRBV11-2 with TRBJ2-7, with D possibly matching TRBD2 (7 bases). The CDR3 contains 15 residues. Looked up from germline, CDR1 is SGHAT and CDR2 is FQNNGV. Trimming took off 5 bases at V and 2 bases at J, with 16 bases between the two ends. Here the CDR3 reads CASSRAGADAYEQYF. Written as DNA, the CDR3 is TGTGCCAGCAGCCGCGCGGGGGCAGACGCCTACGAGCAGTACTTC.

Comment on this clonotype: A single base separates this from a much larger clone, so it may be a read error. This chain joins TRBV7-2 and TRBJ2-5; D remains unclear. Near its end, the DNA agrees better with TRBJ2-7, so the J call may be wrong. Germline lookup yields CDR1 SGHTA and CDR2 FQGNSA. The CDR3 runs to 13 residues. The CDR3, as DNA: TGTGCCAGCAGCATAGGGCTCAGATACGAGCAGTACTTC. This translates into CASSIGLRYEQYF.

This clonotype was recorded many times. The rearrangement links TRBV11-2 to TRBJ2-1; D may be TRBD2 (6 bases). This CDR3 spans 16 amino acids. The ends were cut back, 1 base at V and 3 bases at J, with 13 bases in the middle. Germline CDR1 reads SGHAT; CDR2 reads FQNNGV. In nucleotides, the CDR3 is TGTGCCAGCAGCTTAGGGGATGGGAGGTTCTACAATGAGCAGTTCTTC. As protein: CASSLGDGRFYNEQFF.

In this sample, this clonotype turned up many times. As DNA, the CDR3 is TGTGCCTGGAGTGTAGACAGGCACGGCGGGAACACCGGGGAGCTGTTTTTT. This sequence encodes CAWSVDRHGGNTGELFF. J is TRBJ2-2 and V is TRBV30, with TRBD1 as a possible D gene (6 bases). Germline CDR1 and CDR2: GTSNPN and SVGIG (reference sequence). The CDR3 has 17 amino acids. The V end lost 0 bases, the J end lost 1 base, and 15 bases lay between the germline ends.

The chain is built from TRBV6-1 and TRBJ2-6; D call uncertain. CDR3 length: 15 amino acids. Germline assignment: CDR1 MNHNS and CDR2 SASEGT. Between the trimmed V and J ends, which lost 1 base and 0 bases, there was a span of 4 bases. The CDR3 spells CASSEGFSGANVLTF. Written as DNA, the CDR3 is TGTGCCAGCAGTGAAGGATTCTCTGGGGCCAACGTCCTGACTTTC.

In this sample, this clonotype turned up many times. V is TRBV10-3 and J is TRBJ2-7; D possibly corresponds to TRBD2 (5 bases). Germline CDR1 ENHRY, CDR2 SYGVKD. The V end lost 8 bases, the J end lost 7 bases, and 18 bases lay between the germline ends. This CDR3 comprises 13 residues. Here the CDR3 reads CAIQLEISGEQYF. CDR3 DNA sequence: TGTGCCATCCAGCTCGAGATTTCGGGGGAGCAGTACTTC.

The V and J genes are TRBV6-1 and TRBJ1-5; D ambiguous. This CDR3 region has 13 residues. The V and J ends lost 7 bases and 5 bases respectively, with 12 bases between them. Germline CDR1 MNHNS, CDR2 SASEGT. The CDR3 spells CASTADGDQPQHF. DNA of the CDR3: TGTGCCAGCACCGCTGATGGGGATCAGCCCCAGCATTTT.

This clonotype came up many times. J is TRBJ1-2 and V is TRBV12-3 or TRBV12-4; no definite D call. Trimming removed 1 base from V and 4 bases from J, with 10 bases in between. This CDR3 spans 14 amino acids. The CDR3 loop is CASSLGPQVYGYTF. The CDR3 nucleotides are TGTGCCAGCAGTTTAGGGCCTCAGGTCTATGGCTACACCTTC.

The rearrangement links TRBV2 to TRBJ2-2, with 12 bases that match TRBD2. The ends lost 4 bases at V and 6 bases at J; junction bases unmatched: 3. The CDR3 extends over 15 amino acids. Germline CDR1 SNHLY, CDR2 FYNNEI. CDR3 DNA: TGTGCCAGCAGTGTTGCTAGCGGGAGGGCCGGGGAGCTGTTTTTT. Its protein product is CASSVASGRAGELFF.

This clonotype showed up many times. The V call is TRBV6-2 or TRBV6-3, the J call TRBJ2-7; D possibly corresponds to TRBD2 (6 bases). The CDR3 is 14 residues long. V was shortened by 5 bases and J by 0 bases, with 11 bases between the two germline ends. Germline assignment: CDR1 MNHEY and CDR2 SVGEGT. The CDR3 is CASSHSGVSYEQYF. CDR3 sequence (DNA): TGTGCCAGCAGTCATAGCGGAGTCTCCTACGAGCAGTACTTC.

Ten or more counts support this clonotype. CDR3 in amino acids: CASSFYRSNTEAFF. For the CDR3, the DNA is TGCGCCAGCAGCTTTTACAGGTCAAACACTGAAGCTTTCTTT. This rearrangement joins TRBV5-1 to TRBJ1-1, with D maybe TRBD1 (5 bases). The length of the CDR3 is 14 residues. The V gene's germline CDR1 is SGHRS and CDR2 YFSETQ. Trimming stripped 2 bases from V and 2 bases from J, with 10 bases between.

This clonotype was detected ten times or more. This chain connects TRBV2 to TRBJ1-2; no firm D call. The germline gives CDR1 SNHLY, CDR2 FYNNEI. Trimming removed 0 bases at V and 5 bases at J, with 4 bases between. The CDR3 is 12 amino acids. The CDR3 sequence is CASSEAGYGYTF. CDR3 sequence (DNA): TGTGCCAGCAGTGAAGCGGGGTATGGCTACACCTTC.

The chain combines TRBV10-3 with TRBJ2-7, with 12 bases identical to TRBD2. V shed 5 bases, J shed 7 bases, and the junction held 9 bases outside the gene matches. Per the germline V gene, CDR1 is ENHRY and CDR2 is SYGVKD. The CDR3 runs 15 residues. The CDR3 nucleotides read TGTGCCATCAGTACCAGACTAGCGGGAGAGGGGGAGCAGTACTTC. Translating it yields CAISTRLAGEGEQYF.

In its sample, this clonotype was seen many times. The chain uses TRBV28 and TRBJ1-1; no reliable D call. Per germline, CDR1 MDHEN and CDR2 SYDVKM. The ends were cut back, 5 bases at V and 2 bases at J, with 15 bases in the middle. The CDR3 totals 15 residues. CDR3 sequence: CASSPPWAGNTEAFF. The CDR3 nucleotides read TGTGCCAGCAGTCCCCCGTGGGCCGGTAACACTGAAGCTTTCTTT. The whole variable domain, filled in from reference TRBV28 and TRBJ1-1, reads DVKVTQSSRYLVKRTGEKVFLECVQDMDHENMFWYRQDPGLGLRLIYFSYDVKMKEKGDIPEGYSVSREKKERFSLILESASTNQTSMYLCASSPPWAGNTEAFFGQGTRLTVV.

This clonotype was counted a few times. The gene calls are TRBV6-1 and TRBJ2-2; the match to TRBD1 covers 7 bases. Germline V gene sequence: CDR1 MNHNS, CDR2 SASEGT. Trimming took 9 bases from V and 4 from J; bases not matched to a gene: 8. This CDR3 spans 14 amino acids. The CDR3 DNA follows: TGTGCCAGTAAACCGGGACAGCTCACCGGGGAGCTGTTTTTT. Translation: CASKPGQLTGELFF.

This clonotype was detected ten times or more. The J gene is TRBJ1-1, the V gene TRBV6-5; tentatively, D is TRBD1 (5 bases). Germline values: CDR1 MNHEY, CDR2 SVGAGI. CDR3 length equals 14 residues. Trimming removed 2 bases from V and 5 bases from J, with 12 bases in between. In nucleotides, the CDR3 is TGTGCCAGCAGTTACCTGGATGGGGGGACTGAAGCTTTCTTT. Translating it yields CASSYLDGGTEAFF.

The chain employs TRBV19 and TRBJ2-6, with 8 bases lining up with TRBD1. The trim removed 7 bases at V and 0 bases at J, leaving 8 bases unmatched. The CDR3 runs to 17 residues. Germline CDR1 is LNHDA and CDR2 is SQIVND (reference sequence). The CDR3: CASIGQGVPSGANVLTF. The DNA of the CDR3 is TGTGCCAGTATCGGACAGGGTGTTCCCTCTGGGGCCAACGTCCTGACTTTC.

There are many counts of this clonotype. The rearrangement joins TRBV6-1 to TRBJ1-5, with no clear D. The CDR3 runs to 14 residues. CDR1 is MNHNS, CDR2 SASEGT, per germline. V was cut by 10 bases and J by 4 bases, with 17 bases left in between. DNA for the CDR3: TGTGCCACCTCAGTTGGCTTGAGAAATCAGCCCCAGCATTTT. Its translation: CATSVGLRNQPQHF.

This clonotype was detected many times. The CDR3 loop is CASSLVPGGTNTGELFF. CDR3 nucleotides: TGTGCCAGCAGCTTAGTCCCAGGGGGGACAAACACCGGGGAGCTGTTTTTT. The chain combines TRBV7-6 with TRBJ2-2; a weak D match, TRBD1 (7 bases). Trimming shortened V by 1 base and J by 2 bases, and 14 bases separated the two germline ends. Germline CDR1 is SGHVS and CDR2 is FNYEAQ. The CDR3 length is 17 residues.

This clonotype was counted at least ten times. The chain combines TRBV30 with TRBJ2-7, with 9 bases that match TRBD1. CDR3 length: 13 amino acids. V trimming: 2 bases; J trimming: 6 bases; junction bases outside the gene matches: 5. The germline V gene has CDR1 GTSNPN and CDR2 SVGIG (reference sequence). This chain's CDR3 is CAWSSTTGGEQYF. CDR3 nucleotide sequence: TGTGCCTGGAGTTCCACGACAGGGGGCGAGCAGTACTTC. The whole variable domain, filled in from reference TRBV30 and TRBJ2-7, reads SQTIHQWPATLVQPVGSPLSLECTVEGTSNPNLYWYRQAAGRGLQLLFYSVGIGQISSEVPQNLSASRPQDRQFILSSKKLLLSDSGFYLCAWSSTTGGEQYFGPGTRLTVT.

This clonotype was recorded at least ten times. The chain employs TRBV7-8 and TRBJ2-7; D may be TRBD1 (5 bases). The germline CDR1 and CDR2 sequences are SGHVS and FQNEAQ. CDR3 size: 14 residues. Trimming took 5 bases from V and 4 from J, leaving 15 bases between them. DNA of the CDR3: TGTGCCAGCAGCGGCCGGACAAGTTTATACGAGCAGTACTTC. Protein product: CASSGRTSLYEQYF.

The table lists this clonotype with many counts. This rearrangement joins TRBV27 to TRBJ2-6; D is possibly TRBD1 (6 bases). Trimming pared 7 bases from V and 4 bases from J, leaving 17 bases between. This CDR3 region has 16 residues. Per the germline V gene, CDR1 is MNHEY and CDR2 is SMNVEV (reference sequence). CDR3 bases: TGTGCCAGCACTTCCTTTTTCAGGGGAGGGGCCAACGTCCTGACTTTC. Protein sequence: CASTSFFRGGANVLTF.

There are many counts of this clonotype. This chain links TRBV6-2 or TRBV6-3 with TRBJ2-6, with 7 bases fitting TRBD2. CDR3 length: 18 amino acids. Trimming took 2 bases from V and 0 from J; bases not matched to a gene: 7. Germline values: CDR1 MNHEY, CDR2 SVGEGT. The CDR3 region has the DNA TGTGCCAGCAGTTACCGGGGACTATCCTTCTCTGGGGCCAACGTCCTGACTTTC. This encodes CASSYRGLSFSGANVLTF.

This sequence joins TRBV13 and TRBJ2-5; 10 bases match TRBD2. CDR3 length equals 15 residues. Germline V gives CDR1 PRHDT, CDR2 FYEKMQ (reference sequence). After removal of 8 bases from V and 6 bases from J, the junction contained 12 bases not matched to a gene. The CDR3 coding sequence is TGTGCCAGCGTCGCTAGCGGGAGAGGAGAAAAGACCCAGTACTTC. Translated: CASVASGRGEKTQYF.

This clonotype was seen many times. This chain joins TRBV18 and TRBJ1-2; D call uncertain. CDR1 is KGHSH and CDR2 is LQKENI in the germline V gene. V lost 2 bases to trimming and J lost 5 bases, with 15 bases between them. The CDR3 spans 15 residues. CDR3 sequence: CASSPSTLAAYGYTF. The CDR3 DNA is TGTGCCAGCTCACCATCAACGTTGGCGGCGTATGGCTACACCTTC.

This clonotype was seen only a few times. The junction and the germline gene differ at one end; a read error may be behind it. The chain joins TRBV20-1 to TRBJ1-2; unclear D gene. The CDR3 has 11 residues. The germline V gene has CDR1 DFQATT and CDR2 SNEGSKA (reference sequence). The CDR3 is CSDSREDGYIF. DNA for the CDR3: TGCAGTGATAGTAGGGAGGATGGCTACATCTTC.

There are many counts of this clonotype. This rearrangement joins TRBV30 to TRBJ1-2; D is undetermined. Germline CDR1 reads GTSNPN; CDR2 reads SVGIG (reference sequence). Trimming took 5 bases from V and 8 from J, leaving 9 bases between them. This CDR3 comprises 10 residues. The CDR3, as DNA: TGTGCCTGGTTGACCGCGGGCTACACCTTC. As protein: CAWLTAGYTF.

This clonotype was observed at least ten times. The chain joins TRBV7-8 to TRBJ1-6; 7 bases align to TRBD1. Per germline, CDR1 SGHVS and CDR2 FQNEAQ. V gave up 3 bases and J gave up 10 bases; unmatched junction bases: 12. There are 16 residues in the CDR3. The DNA for the CDR3 is TGTGCCAGCAGCTTCTCTTCTGGCAGGGGGATGTCACCCCTCCACTTT. It specifies CASSFSSGRGMSPLHF. The full variable domain, rest sourced from reference TRBV7-8 and TRBJ1-6, is GAGVSQSPRYKVAKRGQDVALRCDPISGHVSLFWYQQALGQGPEFLTYFQNEAQLDKSGLPSDRFFAERPEGSVSTLKIQRTQQEDSAVYLCASSFSSGRGMSPLHFGNGTRLTVT.

At least ten counts were recorded for this clonotype. The CDR3 is CASSLRFTSGGEEQYF. DNA of the CDR3: TGTGCCAGCAGCTTAAGGTTCACTAGCGGGGGGGAAGAGCAGTACTTC. V and J are TRBV11-2 and TRBJ2-7; 13 bases match TRBD2. Germline CDR1 is SGHAT and CDR2 is FQNNGV. The CDR3 is 16 residues long. Trimming removed 2 bases from V and 7 bases from J; junction bases left unmatched: 8.

In this sample, this clonotype turned up many times. The V and J genes are TRBV6-1 and TRBJ1-6; D perhaps matches TRBD1 (5 bases). This CDR3 contains 16 residues. V shed 3 bases and J shed 7 bases, with 16 bases lying between them. Germline loops: CDR1 MNHNS, CDR2 SASEGT. CDR3 coding DNA: TGTGCCAGCAGTGATTTGGGAGGGGTTGGGAATTCACCCCTCCACTTT. The encoded protein is CASSDLGGVGNSPLHF.